The source of this T cell receptor beta chain is a study of identifying expanded T cells in peripheral blood. Whole-study findings and limits: Technical replicates showed approximately 1.2 changed clones; approximately 2 weeks 15 to 20; four weeks 19.

Clones were read by immunoSEQ multiplex PCR, and TCRdb kept only the in-frame ones, dropping some. The sample includes approximately 100,000 clones, approximately 88% of them seen just once. No infections or other immune events were documented during collection. The CDR3 totals 16 residues. Losses at the gene ends were 1 base for V and 7 bases for J; bases not matched to a gene: 6. The V gene's germline CDR1 is MDHEN and CDR2 SYDVKM. Concerning this clone: What it recognizes is unknown.

The clonotype comes from a person aged 18-70 years in good health. The sample comprised blood. The V call is TRBV28, the J call TRBJ2-1, with TRBD2 matching 11 bases. Here the CDR3 reads CASSLSIAGGRNEQFF. CDR3 DNA: TGTGCCAGCAGTTTATCAATAGCGGGAGGGCGGAATGAGCAGTTCTTC.